These 6 T cell receptor beta chains were all obtained from the same sample, sequenced in a study of blood T cell repertoires in COVID-19. Here immunoSEQ multiplex PCR was the method, and the copy in TCRdb shows in-frame clones only, minus some. The table lists about 250,000 clones, approximately 78% of them singletons, with around 5% in the top ten. Sequencing input: PBMCs or T cells enriched from blood (not recorded which). Source of these receptors: a man in his forties who had been exposed to COVID-19.

The chain carries TRBV27 and TRBJ2-6; 10 nucleotides agree with TRBD1. The CDR3 runs 17 residues. V dropped 5 bases and J dropped 1; count of bases not matched to a gene: 5. Per germline, CDR1 MNHEY and CDR2 SMNVEV (reference sequence). The chain's CDR3 is CASSNRDRGSGANVLTF. Written as DNA, the CDR3 is TGTGCCAGCAGTAACCGGGACAGGGGTTCTGGGGCCAACGTCCTGACTTTC.

The chain combines TRBV19 with TRBJ2-4; 16 bases match TRBD2. CDR3 size: 16 residues. The germline gives CDR1 LNHDA, CDR2 SQIVND (reference sequence). Trimming at V came to 6 bases and at J to 8 bases, leaving 7 bases not matched to a gene. The CDR3 nucleotides read TGTGCCAGTAGCGCCGGGACTAGCGGGAGGGGGTACATTCAGTACTTC. This encodes CASSAGTSGRGYIQYF.

The chain joins TRBV19 to TRBJ1-5; a possible D gene is TRBD1 (5 bases). Germline values: CDR1 LNHDA, CDR2 SQIVND (reference sequence). Trimming pared 6 bases from V and 4 bases from J, leaving 16 bases between. There are 15 residues in the CDR3. CDR3 DNA: TGTGCCAGTAGACGCGGGACTCTAGGGAATCAGCCCCAGCATTTT. It translates to CASRRGTLGNQPQHF.

The genes are TRBV9 and TRBJ2-5, with TRBD2 identical over 9 bases. Germline V gene data show CDR1 as SGDLS and CDR2 as YYNGEE. The CDR3 extends over 15 amino acids. The V gene end was trimmed by 3 bases and the J gene end by 4 bases; junction bases not matched to a gene: 7. The CDR3 loop is CASSGSAGGRETQYF. The DNA for the CDR3 is TGTGCCAGCAGCGGAAGTGCGGGGGGGAGAGAGACCCAGTACTTC.

The chain couples TRBV7-9 to TRBJ1-1; D may be TRBD1 (6 bases). The germline CDR1 and CDR2 sequences are SEHNR and FQNEAQ (reference sequence). V was trimmed by 5 bases and J by 5 bases, leaving 15 bases between them. The CDR3 extends over 14 amino acids. The CDR3 loop is CASSRTGLGTEAFF. Written as DNA, the CDR3 is TGTGCCAGCAGCCGCACAGGGCTGGGGACTGAAGCTTTCTTT.

This chain uses TRBV7-2 with TRBJ2-2; D is possibly TRBD2 (6 bases). The CDR3 consists of 19 residues. CDR1 SGHTA and CDR2 FQGNSA come from the germline V gene. V dropped 5 bases and J dropped 0 bases, with 22 bases sitting between them. The CDR3 region is CASSAQMGAGSANTGELFF. The CDR3 nucleotides are TGTGCCAGCAGCGCGCAAATGGGCGCGGGGTCCGCGAACACCGGGGAGCTGTTTTTT.